This passage covers 11 T cell receptor beta chains from one sample sequenced in a study of blood T cell repertoires in COVID-19. This table comes from immunoSEQ multiplex PCR, and its TCRdb copy is limited to in-frame clones, with some not included. This table holds around 120,000 clones, around 80% found once. Sequenced material: peripheral blood. These receptors all stem from a man between 65 and 85 years old with acute or convalescent COVID-19.

The chain employs TRBV7-8 and TRBJ2-7; 8 bases map to TRBD1. Losses at the gene ends were 5 bases for V and 6 bases for J; bases not matched to a gene: 15. CDR1 and CDR2 from the germline V gene are SGHVS and FQNEAQ. The CDR3 length is 16 residues. In nucleotides, the CDR3 is TGTGCCAGCAGCAGGTCCGACAGGGGCCTTGTCGGCGAGCAGTACTTC. Translation gives CASSRSDRGLVGEQYF.

This sequence joins TRBV27 and TRBJ1-1, with 7 bases aligning to TRBD1. The CDR3 totals 14 residues. V was clipped by 3 bases and J by 11 bases; unmatched bases: 12. Per the germline V gene, CDR1 is MNHEY and CDR2 is SMNVEV (reference sequence). The CDR3 here is CASSLTGPAVMAFF. DNA for the CDR3: TGTGCCAGCAGTTTGACAGGGCCCGCCGTGATGGCTTTCTTT.

The genes are TRBV3-1 (or the pseudogene TRBV3-2) and TRBJ2-5; perhaps TRBD2 as D (6 bases). Trimming left V 6 bases short and J 0 bases short, with 20 bases between. Germline loops: CDR1 LGHDT, CDR2 YNNKEL (reference sequence). The CDR3 sequence is 17 residues long. CDR3 loop: CASSRPAGLPYQETQYF. The CDR3 DNA reads TGTGCCAGCAGTCGCCCTGCGGGACTCCCGTACCAAGAGACCCAGTACTTC.

V and J are TRBV5-5 and TRBJ1-3, with D unclear. CDR1 is SGHKS, CDR2 YYEKEE, per germline (reference sequence). V was cut by 2 bases and J by 0 bases, with 9 bases left in between. The CDR3 is 15 amino acids. CDR3 sequence reads: CASSLPGNSGNTIYF. CDR3 nucleotide sequence: TGTGCCAGCAGCTTACCAGGCAACTCTGGAAACACCATATATTTT.

The chain uses TRBV11-3 and TRBJ2-6; TRBD1 matches at 7 bases. CDR1 is SGHNT, CDR2 YENEEA, per germline. CDR3 length equals 16 residues. V lost 5 bases to trimming and J lost 0 bases; unmatched junction nucleotides: 4. The chain's CDR3 is CASSQGQTSGANVLTF. Here the CDR3 DNA reads TGTGCCAGCAGCCAGGGACAGACCTCTGGGGCCAACGTCCTGACTTTC.

Only a few counts were recorded for this clone. V is TRBV5-1 and J is TRBJ1-2; D perhaps matches TRBD1 (6 bases). Germline CDR1 is SGHRS and CDR2 is YFSETQ. V gave up 4 bases and J gave up 4 bases, with 11 bases separating them. This CDR3 is built from 13 residues. The CDR3 sequence is CASSETGSYGYTF. DNA for the CDR3: TGCGCCAGCAGCGAAACAGGGAGCTATGGCTACACCTTC.

The gene calls are TRBV19 and TRBJ1-5, with D hard to call. There are 13 residues in the CDR3. Germline CDR1 reads LNHDA; CDR2 reads SQIVND (reference sequence). V dropped 5 bases and J dropped 5 bases, with 10 bases sitting between them. Written as DNA, the CDR3 is TGTGCCAGTAGTCCCCAGCGGGATCAGCCCCAGCATTTT. Its protein product is CASSPQRDQPQHF.

This clone was detected once. V and J are TRBV28 and TRBJ1-5; 10 nucleotides match TRBD1. V was pared by 6 bases and J by 2 bases, with 7 bases of the junction left unmatched. Germline V CDR1 and CDR2: MDHEN, SYDVKM. The CDR3 runs to 16 residues. Here the CDR3 reads CASSPPGTGGNQPQHF. Written as DNA, the CDR3 is TGTGCCAGCAGCCCTCCCGGGACAGGGGGCAATCAGCCCCAGCATTTT.

As concerns this clone: Other DNA sequences in this specimen translate into the identical CDR3. The chain links TRBV6-5 to TRBJ2-3; 10 positions match TRBD2. The CDR3 extends over 14 amino acids. The V gene end was trimmed by 8 bases and the J gene end by 5 bases; junction bases not matched to a gene: 7. Per the germline V gene, CDR1 is MNHEY and CDR2 is SVGAGI. The CDR3 nucleotides read TGTGCCAGCCGCAGCGGGGGGGCCGGAGATACGCAGTATTTT. It translates to CASRSGGAGDTQYF.

This chain links TRBV9 with TRBJ1-1; TRBD1 might be the D (6 bases). Germline CDR1 SGDLS, CDR2 YYNGEE. The length of the CDR3 is 14 residues. V dropped 0 bases and J dropped 4 bases, with 10 bases sitting between them. The chain's CDR3 is CASSVVPGVTEAFF. CDR3 coding DNA: TGTGCCAGCAGCGTAGTTCCAGGGGTCACTGAAGCTTTCTTT. Looking up the rest from reference TRBV9 and TRBJ1-1 gives the full variable domain: DSGVTQTPKHLITATGQRVTLRCSPRSGDLSVYWYQQSLDQGLQFLIQYYNGEERAKGNILERFSAQQFPDLHSELNLSSLELGDSALYFCASSVVPGVTEAFFGQGTRLTVV.

V and J are TRBV7-6 and TRBJ1-5; D is ambiguous. V lost 5 bases to trimming and J lost 5 bases, with 10 bases between them. Per germline, CDR1 SGHVS and CDR2 FNYEAQ. This CDR3 region has 13 residues. CDR3 region: CASSLDLYQPQHF. The CDR3 region has the DNA TGTGCCAGCAGCCTGGACTTATATCAGCCCCAGCATTTT.